This T cell receptor (beta chain) was recovered during a study of cytomegalovirus exposure and HLA in healthy donors. Study-wide findings and caveats: Later on, an analysis tied approximately 17,000 TCR beta sequences to HLA alleles at 0.05 false discovery rate. An analysis was carried out later, and it reportedly showed fewer N-insertions in an Asian-associated ancestry cluster than the approximately 610-donor mean. Later analysis indicated greater clonal expansion among HLA-associated TCR beta chains than among equally common other chains.

PCR employed 60 Vbeta and 13 Jbeta primers. The data were produced by immunoSEQ multiplex PCR, yet TCRdb's version contains in-frame clones alone and is incomplete. Here the sample spans 150,000 or so clones, less than 75% being singletons. After removal of 0 bases from V and 1 base from J, the junction contained 6 bases not matched to a gene. This CDR3 has 16 residues. Germline assignment: CDR1 SGHRS and CDR2 YFSETQ. With regard to this clone: Its specificity is not known.

Though probably carrying unrecorded immune exposures, donors were nominally healthy at sampling. The receptor was derived from a girl aged 5 to 17 in good health and CMV-seronegative. This chain joins TRBV5-1 and TRBJ1-2; the match to TRBD1 covers 7 bases. The sequenced material came from PBMCs. The CDR3 bases are TGCGCCAGCAGCTTGGGAAGGGACAGTAATAACTATGGCTACACCTTC. This encodes CASSLGRDSNNYGYTF.